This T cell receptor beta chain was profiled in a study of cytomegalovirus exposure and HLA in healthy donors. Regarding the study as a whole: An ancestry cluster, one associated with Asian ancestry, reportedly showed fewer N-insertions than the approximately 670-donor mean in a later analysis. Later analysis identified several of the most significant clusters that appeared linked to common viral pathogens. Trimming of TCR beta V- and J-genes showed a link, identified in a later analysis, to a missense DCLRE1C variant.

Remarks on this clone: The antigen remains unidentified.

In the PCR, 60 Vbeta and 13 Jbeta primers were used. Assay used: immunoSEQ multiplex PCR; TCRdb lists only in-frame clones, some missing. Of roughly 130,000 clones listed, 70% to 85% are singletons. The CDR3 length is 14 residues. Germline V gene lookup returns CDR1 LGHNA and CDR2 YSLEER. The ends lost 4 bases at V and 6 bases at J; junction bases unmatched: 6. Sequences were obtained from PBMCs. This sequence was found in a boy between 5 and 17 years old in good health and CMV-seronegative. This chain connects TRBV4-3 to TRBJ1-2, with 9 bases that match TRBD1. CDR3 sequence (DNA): TGCGCCAGCAGCCCGGGGACAGGGTGGGATGGCTACACCTTC. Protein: CASSPGTGWDGYTF.